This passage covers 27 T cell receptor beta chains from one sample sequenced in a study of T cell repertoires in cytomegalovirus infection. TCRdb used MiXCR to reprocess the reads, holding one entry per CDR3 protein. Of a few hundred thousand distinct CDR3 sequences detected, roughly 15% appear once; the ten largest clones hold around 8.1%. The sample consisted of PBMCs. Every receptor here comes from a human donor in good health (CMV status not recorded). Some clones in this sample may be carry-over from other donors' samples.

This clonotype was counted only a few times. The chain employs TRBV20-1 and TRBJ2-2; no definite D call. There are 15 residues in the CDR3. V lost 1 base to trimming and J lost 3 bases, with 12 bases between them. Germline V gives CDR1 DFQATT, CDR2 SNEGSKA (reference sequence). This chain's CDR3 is CSARARTLDTGELFF. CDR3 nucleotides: TGCAGTGCTAGAGCCCGGACCCTGGACACCGGGGAGCTGTTTTTT.

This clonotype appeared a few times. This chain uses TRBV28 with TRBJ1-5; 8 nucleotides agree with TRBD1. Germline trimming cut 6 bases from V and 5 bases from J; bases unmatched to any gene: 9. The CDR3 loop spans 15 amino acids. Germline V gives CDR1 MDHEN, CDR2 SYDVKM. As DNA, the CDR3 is TGTGCCAGCAGCGGACAGGGCAGAAAGGATCAGCCCCAGCATTTT. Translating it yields CASSGQGRKDQPQHF.

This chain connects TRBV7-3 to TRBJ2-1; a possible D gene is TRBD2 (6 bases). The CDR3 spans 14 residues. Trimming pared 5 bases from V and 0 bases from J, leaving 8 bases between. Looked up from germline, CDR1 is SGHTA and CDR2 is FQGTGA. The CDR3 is CASSAGFSYNEQFF. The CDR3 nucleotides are TGTGCCAGCAGCGCGGGGTTCTCCTACAATGAGCAGTTCTTC.

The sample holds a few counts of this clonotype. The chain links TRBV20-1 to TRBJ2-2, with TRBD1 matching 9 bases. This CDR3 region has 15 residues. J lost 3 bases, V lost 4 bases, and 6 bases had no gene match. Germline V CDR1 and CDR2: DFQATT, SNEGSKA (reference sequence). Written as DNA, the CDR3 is TGCAGTGCTAAAACAGGGGGCACTGACACCGGGGAGCTGTTTTTT. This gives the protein CSAKTGGTDTGELFF.

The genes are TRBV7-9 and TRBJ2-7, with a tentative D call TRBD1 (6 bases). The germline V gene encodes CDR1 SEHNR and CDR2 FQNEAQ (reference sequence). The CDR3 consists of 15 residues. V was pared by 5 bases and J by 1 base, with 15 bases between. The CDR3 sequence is CASSATDRASYEQYF. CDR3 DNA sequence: TGTGCCAGCAGCGCCACGGACAGAGCATCCTACGAGCAGTACTTC.

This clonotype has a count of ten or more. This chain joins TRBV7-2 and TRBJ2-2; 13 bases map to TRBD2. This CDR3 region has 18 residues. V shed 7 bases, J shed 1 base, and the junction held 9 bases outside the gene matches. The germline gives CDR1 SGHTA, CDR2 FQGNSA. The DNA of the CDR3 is TGTGCCAGCACCCCCAGGGGACTAGCGGGGTGGAACACCGGGGAGCTGTTTTTT. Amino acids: CASTPRGLAGWNTGELFF. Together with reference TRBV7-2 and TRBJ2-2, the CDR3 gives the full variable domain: GAGVSQSPSNKVTEKGKDVELRCDPISGHTALYWYRQSLGQGLEFLIYFQGNSAPDKSGLPSDRFSAERTGGSVSTLTIQRTQQEDSAVYLCASTPRGLAGWNTGELFFGEGSRLTVL.

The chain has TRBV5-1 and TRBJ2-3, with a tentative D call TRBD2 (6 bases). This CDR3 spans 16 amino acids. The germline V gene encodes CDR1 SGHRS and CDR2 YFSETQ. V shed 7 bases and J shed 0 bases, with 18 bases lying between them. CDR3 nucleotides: TGCGCCAGCTCAGCCCTTGGGGGGACTAGCACAGATACGCAGTATTTT. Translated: CASSALGGTSTDTQYF.

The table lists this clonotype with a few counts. CDR3 protein: CASSLRPGNTDTQYF. The CDR3 DNA reads as TGTGCCAGCAGCTTGCGACCCGGAAACACAGATACGCAGTATTTT. The rearrangement links TRBV5-6 to TRBJ2-3; D ambiguous. This CDR3 has 15 amino acids. The V end was cut by 1 base, the J end by 2 bases, with 11 bases between. Germline lookup yields CDR1 SGHDT and CDR2 YYEEEE.

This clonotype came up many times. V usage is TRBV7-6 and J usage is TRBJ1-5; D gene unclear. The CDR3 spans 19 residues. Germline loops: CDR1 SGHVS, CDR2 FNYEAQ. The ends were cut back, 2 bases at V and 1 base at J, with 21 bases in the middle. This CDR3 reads CASSLRATVTAESNQPQHF. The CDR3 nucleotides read TGTGCCAGCAGCTTAAGAGCTACTGTGACGGCGGAAAGCAATCAGCCCCAGCATTTT.

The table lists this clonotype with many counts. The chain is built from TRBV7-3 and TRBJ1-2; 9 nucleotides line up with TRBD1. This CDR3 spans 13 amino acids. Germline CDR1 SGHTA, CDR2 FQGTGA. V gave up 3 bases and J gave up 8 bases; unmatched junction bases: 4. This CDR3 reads CASSFDRGNGYTF. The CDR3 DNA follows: TGTGCCAGCAGCTTCGACAGGGGGAACGGCTACACCTTC.

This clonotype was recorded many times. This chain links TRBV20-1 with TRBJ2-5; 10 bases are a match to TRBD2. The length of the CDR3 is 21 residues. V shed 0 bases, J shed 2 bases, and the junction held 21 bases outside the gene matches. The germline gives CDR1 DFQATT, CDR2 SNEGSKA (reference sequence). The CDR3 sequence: CSARDGGSGGARITIQETQYF. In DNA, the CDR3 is TGCAGTGCTAGAGACGGGGGAAGCGGGGGGGCCCGGATCACCATTCAAGAGACCCAGTACTTC.

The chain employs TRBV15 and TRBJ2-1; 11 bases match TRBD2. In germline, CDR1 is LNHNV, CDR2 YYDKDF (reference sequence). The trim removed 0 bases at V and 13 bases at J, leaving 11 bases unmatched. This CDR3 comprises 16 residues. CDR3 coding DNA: TGTGCCACCAGCAGAGATCTTCTAGCGGGGGGCGCCCTCCAGTTCTTC. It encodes CATSRDLLAGGALQFF.

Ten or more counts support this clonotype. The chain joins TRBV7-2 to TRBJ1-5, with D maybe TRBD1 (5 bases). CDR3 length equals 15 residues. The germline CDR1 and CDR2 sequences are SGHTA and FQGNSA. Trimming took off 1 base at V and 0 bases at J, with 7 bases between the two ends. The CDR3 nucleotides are TGTGCCAGCAGCTTAGAGGGACTTAGCAATCAGCCCCAGCATTTT. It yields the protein CASSLEGLSNQPQHF.

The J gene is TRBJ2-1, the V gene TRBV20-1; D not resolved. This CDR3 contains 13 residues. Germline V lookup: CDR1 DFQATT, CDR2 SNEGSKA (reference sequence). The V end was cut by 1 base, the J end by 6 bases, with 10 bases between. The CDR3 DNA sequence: TGCAGTGCTAGAGTGCCGAATAGCAATGAGCAGTTCTTC. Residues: CSARVPNSNEQFF.

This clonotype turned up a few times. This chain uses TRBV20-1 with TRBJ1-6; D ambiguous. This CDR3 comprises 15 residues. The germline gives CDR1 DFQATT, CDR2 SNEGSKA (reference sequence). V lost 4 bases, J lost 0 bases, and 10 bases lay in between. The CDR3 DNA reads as TGCAGTGCTAAGGCAGTTAGCTCCTATAATTCACCCCTCCACTTT. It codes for CSAKAVSSYNSPLHF.

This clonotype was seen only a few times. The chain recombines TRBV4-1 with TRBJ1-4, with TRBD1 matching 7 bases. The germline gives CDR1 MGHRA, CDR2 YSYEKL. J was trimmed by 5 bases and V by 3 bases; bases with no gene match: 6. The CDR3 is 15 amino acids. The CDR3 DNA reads TGCGCCAGCAGCCACTCCTTGGACAGGAATGAAAAACTGTTTTTT. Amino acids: CASSHSLDRNEKLFF.

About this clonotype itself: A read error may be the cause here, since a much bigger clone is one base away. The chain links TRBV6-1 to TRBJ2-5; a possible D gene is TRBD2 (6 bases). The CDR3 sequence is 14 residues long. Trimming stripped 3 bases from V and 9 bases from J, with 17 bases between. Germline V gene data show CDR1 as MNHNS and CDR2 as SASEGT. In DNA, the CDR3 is TGTGCCAGCAGTGATATGGGTAGTAGGGAGGCCCAGTACTTC. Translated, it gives CASSDMGSREAQYF.

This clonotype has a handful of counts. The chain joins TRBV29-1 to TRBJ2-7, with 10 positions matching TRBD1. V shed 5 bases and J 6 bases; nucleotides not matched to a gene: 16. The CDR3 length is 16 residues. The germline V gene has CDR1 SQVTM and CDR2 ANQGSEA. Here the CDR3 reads CSVMTGGLGVRTEQYF. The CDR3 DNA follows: TGCAGCGTTATGACAGGGGGCTTAGGAGTGCGGACCGAGCAGTACTTC.

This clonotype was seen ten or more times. The CDR3: CASSLDGSGGYTF. In DNA, the CDR3 is TGTGCCAGCAGCTTAGATGGGTCGGGCGGCTACACCTTC. The V gene is TRBV7-2, the J gene TRBJ1-2; D not certain. Trimming cost V 1 base and J 8 bases, with 11 bases left between them. The CDR3 is made up of 13 amino acids. Germline V lookup: CDR1 SGHTA, CDR2 FQGNSA.

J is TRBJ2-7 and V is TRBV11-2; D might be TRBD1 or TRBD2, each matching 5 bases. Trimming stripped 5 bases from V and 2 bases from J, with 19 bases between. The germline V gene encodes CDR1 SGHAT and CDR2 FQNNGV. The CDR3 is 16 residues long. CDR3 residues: CASSPINRRGTYEQYF. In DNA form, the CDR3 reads TGTGCCAGCAGCCCGATCAACAGGAGAGGGACCTACGAGCAGTACTTC.

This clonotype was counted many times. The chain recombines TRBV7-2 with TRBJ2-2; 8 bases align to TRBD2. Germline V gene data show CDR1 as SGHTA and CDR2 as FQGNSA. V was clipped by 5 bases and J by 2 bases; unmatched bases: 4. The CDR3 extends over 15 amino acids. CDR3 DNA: TGTGCCAGCAGCGCCGGGAGGGCTAACACCGGGGAGCTGTTTTTT. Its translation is CASSAGRANTGELFF.

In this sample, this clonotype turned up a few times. The chain's CDR3 is CASSSPRDRGTDTQYF. CDR3 DNA sequence: TGTGCCAGCAGTAGCCCCCGGGACAGGGGGACCGATACGCAGTATTTT. V is TRBV28 and J is TRBJ2-3, with 11 bases matching TRBD1. The germline gives CDR1 MDHEN, CDR2 SYDVKM. The CDR3 length is 16 residues. The junction had 10 bases not matched to a gene; V was cut back by 5 bases and J by 6 bases.

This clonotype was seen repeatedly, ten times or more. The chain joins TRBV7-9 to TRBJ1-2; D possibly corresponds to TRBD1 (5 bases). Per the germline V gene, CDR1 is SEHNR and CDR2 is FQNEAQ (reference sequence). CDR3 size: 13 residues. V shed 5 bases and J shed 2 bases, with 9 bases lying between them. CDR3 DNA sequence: TGTGCCAGCAGCAAACAGGAAAACTATGGCTACACCTTC. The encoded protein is CASSKQENYGYTF.

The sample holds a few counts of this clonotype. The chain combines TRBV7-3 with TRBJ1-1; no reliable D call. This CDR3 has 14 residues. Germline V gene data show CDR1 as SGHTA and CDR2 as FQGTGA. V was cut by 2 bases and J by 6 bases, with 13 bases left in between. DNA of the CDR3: TGTGCCAGCAGCTTAGGGCTGGCCGGATCTGAAGCTTTCTTT. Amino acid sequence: CASSLGLAGSEAFF.

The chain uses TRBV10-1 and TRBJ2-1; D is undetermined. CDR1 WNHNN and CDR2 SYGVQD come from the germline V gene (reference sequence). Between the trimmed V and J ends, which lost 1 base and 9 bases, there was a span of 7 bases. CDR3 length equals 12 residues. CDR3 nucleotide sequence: TGCGCCAGCAGTGAGTTCGGCGTTGAGCAGTTCTTC. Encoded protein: CASSEFGVEQFF.

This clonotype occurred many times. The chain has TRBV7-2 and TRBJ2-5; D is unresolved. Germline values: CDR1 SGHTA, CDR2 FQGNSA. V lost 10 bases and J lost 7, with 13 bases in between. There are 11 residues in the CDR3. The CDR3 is CANLKSGTQYF. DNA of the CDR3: TGTGCCAACCTCAAATCGGGGACCCAGTACTTC.

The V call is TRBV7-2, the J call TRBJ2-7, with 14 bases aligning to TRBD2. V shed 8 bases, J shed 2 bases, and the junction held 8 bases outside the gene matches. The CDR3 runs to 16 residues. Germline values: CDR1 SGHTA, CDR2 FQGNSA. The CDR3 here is CASSTSGRAGPYEQYF. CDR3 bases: TGTGCCAGCTCGACTAGCGGGAGGGCCGGTCCCTACGAGCAGTACTTC.